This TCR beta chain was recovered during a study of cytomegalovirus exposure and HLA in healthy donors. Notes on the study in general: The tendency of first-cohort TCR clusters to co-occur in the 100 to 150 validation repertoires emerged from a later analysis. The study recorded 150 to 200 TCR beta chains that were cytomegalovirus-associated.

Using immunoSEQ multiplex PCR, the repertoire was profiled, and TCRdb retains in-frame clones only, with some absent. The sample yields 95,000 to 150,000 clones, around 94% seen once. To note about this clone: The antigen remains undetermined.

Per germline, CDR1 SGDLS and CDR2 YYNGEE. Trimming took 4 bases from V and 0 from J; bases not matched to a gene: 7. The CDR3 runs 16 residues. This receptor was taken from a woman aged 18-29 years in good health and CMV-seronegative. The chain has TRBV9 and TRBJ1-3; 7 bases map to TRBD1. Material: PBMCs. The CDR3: CASSYTGTVSGNTIYF. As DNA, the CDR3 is TGTGCCAGCAGCTACACCGGGACAGTCTCTGGAAACACCATATATTTT.